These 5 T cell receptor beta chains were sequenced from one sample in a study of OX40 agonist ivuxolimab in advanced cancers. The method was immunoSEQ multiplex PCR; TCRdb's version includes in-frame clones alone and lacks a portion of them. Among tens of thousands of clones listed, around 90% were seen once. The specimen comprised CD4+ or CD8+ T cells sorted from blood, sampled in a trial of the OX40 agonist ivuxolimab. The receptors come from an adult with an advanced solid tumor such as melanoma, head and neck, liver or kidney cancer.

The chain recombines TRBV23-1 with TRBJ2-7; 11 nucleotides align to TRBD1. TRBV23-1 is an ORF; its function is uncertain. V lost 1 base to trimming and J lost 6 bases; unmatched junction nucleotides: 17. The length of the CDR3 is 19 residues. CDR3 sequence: CASSQFILGRGTGGCEQYF. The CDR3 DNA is TGCGCCAGCAGTCAATTCATTCTAGGGAGGGGGACAGGGGGATGCGAGCAGTACTTC.

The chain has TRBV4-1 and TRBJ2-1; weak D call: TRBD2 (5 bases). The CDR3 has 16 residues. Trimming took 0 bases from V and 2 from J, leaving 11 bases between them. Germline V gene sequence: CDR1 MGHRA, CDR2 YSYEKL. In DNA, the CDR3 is TGCGCCAGCAGCCAAGATTCCGGGGTTACCTACAATGAGCAGTTCTTC. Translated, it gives CASSQDSGVTYNEQFF.

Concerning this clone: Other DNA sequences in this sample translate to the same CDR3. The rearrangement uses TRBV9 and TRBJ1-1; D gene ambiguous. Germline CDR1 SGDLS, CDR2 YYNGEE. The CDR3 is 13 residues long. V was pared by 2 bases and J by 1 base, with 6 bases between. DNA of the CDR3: TGTGCCAGCAGCGTTACGGGGAACACTGAAGCTTTCTTT. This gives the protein CASSVTGNTEAFF.

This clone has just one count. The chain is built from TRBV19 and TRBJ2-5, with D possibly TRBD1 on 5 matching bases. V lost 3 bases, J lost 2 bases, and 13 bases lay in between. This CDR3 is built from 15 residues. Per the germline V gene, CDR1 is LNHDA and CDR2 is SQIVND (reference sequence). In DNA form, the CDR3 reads TGTGCCAGTAGTATGTTGGGGCAGGGTCAAGAGACCCAGTACTTC. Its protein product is CASSMLGQGQETQYF.

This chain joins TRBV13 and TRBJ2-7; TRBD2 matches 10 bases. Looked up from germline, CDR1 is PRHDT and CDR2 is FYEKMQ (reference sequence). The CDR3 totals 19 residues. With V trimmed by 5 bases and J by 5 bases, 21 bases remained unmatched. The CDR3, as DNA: TGTGCCAGCAGCCCCTCCCGTGGGCAGGCTAGCGGGAGTTTCCACGAGCAGTACTTC. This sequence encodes CASSPSRGQASGSFHEQYF.